These 15 T cell receptor beta chains were all obtained from the same sample, sequenced in a study of blood T cell repertoires in COVID-19. The table came from immunoSEQ multiplex PCR; TCRdb's copy has only in-frame clones and leaves some out. The table lists some 240,000 clones, more than 70% of them singletons. Material: peripheral blood. The receptor set was obtained from a human donor in a cohort sampled during active COVID-19.

This clone was observed a single time. The CDR3 DNA is TGTGCCAGCAGACCAGACACGCCCGGGACCAAAAACATTCAGTACTTC. This encodes CASRPDTPGTKNIQYF. The genes are TRBV3-1 (or the pseudogene TRBV3-2) and TRBJ2-4, with a tentative D call TRBD2 (5 bases). The CDR3 sequence is 16 residues long. Germline V CDR1 and CDR2: LGHDT, YNNKEL (reference sequence). Trimming cost V 6 bases and J 2 bases, with 17 bases left between them.

The V call is TRBV27, the J call TRBJ2-1, with D uncertain. CDR1 and CDR2 (germline): MNHEY, SMNVEV (reference sequence). This CDR3 is 14 amino acids long. V lost 6 bases, J lost 4 bases, and 13 bases lay in between. The CDR3 region has the DNA TGTGCCAGCAGCCCCCGGAGCGTATACAATGAGCAGTTCTTC. Translating it yields CASSPRSVYNEQFF.

This clone was recorded only once. As DNA, the CDR3 is TGTGCCAGCTCACCACAAGGGGAGGAAGGGCCGCTGTTTTTT. It encodes CASSPQGEEGPLFF. The chain employs TRBV18 and TRBJ1-4; D possibly corresponds to TRBD1 (5 bases). Germline V gene sequence: CDR1 KGHSH, CDR2 LQKENI. Trimming shortened V by 1 base and J by 14 bases, and 17 bases separated the two germline ends. The CDR3 covers 14 residues.

The chain is built from TRBV9 and TRBJ2-2; the match to TRBD2 covers 8 bases. Germline CDR1 and CDR2: SGDLS and YYNGEE. Germline trimming cut 0 bases from V and 4 bases from J; bases unmatched to any gene: 5. The CDR3 loop spans 16 amino acids. The CDR3 DNA reads as TGTGCCAGCAGCGTAGTCGGTAGCGGGGTCACCGGGGAGCTGTTTTTT. This codes for CASSVVGSGVTGELFF.

J is TRBJ2-7 and V is TRBV30; TRBD1 is a possible D gene (5 bases). Germline CDR1 GTSNPN, CDR2 SVGIG (reference sequence). V lost 2 bases to trimming and J lost 0 bases, with 17 bases between them. CDR3 length: 16 residues. The CDR3 DNA reads TGTGCCTGGAGTACTCCCCGGCAGGGAAACTCCTACGAGCAGTACTTC. Its translation is CAWSTPRQGNSYEQYF.

The rearrangement links TRBV28 to TRBJ1-2; unclear D gene. Germline V CDR1 and CDR2: MDHEN, SYDVKM. V lost 2 bases to trimming and J lost 5 bases, with 6 bases between them. The CDR3 consists of 12 residues. CDR3 DNA: TGTGCCAGCAGTTTAAGGCGGTATGGCTACACCTTC. This codes for CASSLRRYGYTF.

This chain joins TRBV3-1 (or the pseudogene TRBV3-2) and TRBJ2-2; weak D call: TRBD2 (5 bases). The V gene's germline CDR1 is LGHDT and CDR2 YNNKEL (reference sequence). The ends were cut back, 4 bases at V and 0 bases at J, with 12 bases in the middle. The CDR3 totals 16 residues. The CDR3 DNA is TGTGCCAGCAGCCTAGTGGGCGGGCCGAACACCGGGGAGCTGTTTTTT. Protein: CASSLVGGPNTGELFF.

The genes are TRBV11-3 and TRBJ2-1, with D tentatively TRBD1 (5 bases). Germline lookup yields CDR1 SGHNT and CDR2 YENEEA. The CDR3 has 16 residues. The V end was cut by 1 base, the J end by 8 bases, with 18 bases between. This CDR3 is CASSLGLDISMDEQFF. As DNA, the CDR3 is TGTGCCAGCAGCTTAGGGCTGGACATCAGTATGGATGAGCAGTTCTTC.

The V call is TRBV18, the J call TRBJ2-2; 8 nucleotides line up with TRBD1. The CDR3 is 18 residues long. Looked up from germline, CDR1 is KGHSH and CDR2 is LQKENI. V was pared by 5 bases and J by 5 bases, with 16 bases of the junction left unmatched. CDR3 sequence: CASSDDRGRWIGTGELFF. CDR3 coding DNA: TGTGCCAGCTCAGACGACAGGGGAAGGTGGATCGGAACCGGGGAGCTGTTTTTT. The full variable domain, its missing parts supplied by reference TRBV18 and TRBJ2-2, is NAGVMQNPRHLVRRRGQEARLRCSPMKGHSHVYWYRQLPEEGLKFMVYLQKENIIDESGMPKERFSAEFPKEGPSILRIQQVVRGDSAAYFCASSDDRGRWIGTGELFFGEGSRLTVL.

The CDR3 DNA reads TGTGCCAGCAGCCCCCGGGACAGACTATCCTACAATGAGCAGTTCTTC. This gives the protein CASSPRDRLSYNEQFF. The chain has TRBV7-9 and TRBJ2-1; 7 bases line up with TRBD1. Germline V gene data show CDR1 as SEHNR and CDR2 as FQNEAQ (reference sequence). The CDR3 totals 16 residues. Unmatched junction bases numbered 8, after V lost 5 bases and J lost 1 base.

V usage is TRBV5-1 and J usage is TRBJ1-6; a weak D match, TRBD1 (6 bases). Germline V gene sequence: CDR1 SGHRS, CDR2 YFSETQ. The length of the CDR3 is 17 residues. V was clipped by 0 bases and J by 7 bases, with 17 bases between them. In DNA form, the CDR3 reads TGCGCCAGCAGCTTGGTCAGCTCAGGGGACCACAATTCACCCCTCCACTTT. Amino acid sequence: CASSLVSSGDHNSPLHF.

The V gene is TRBV6-5, the J gene TRBJ1-1; the D gene is possibly TRBD1 (6 bases). The V and J ends lost 0 bases and 5 bases respectively, with 10 bases between them. This CDR3 has 14 amino acids. Germline-derived CDR1 and CDR2 are MNHEY and SVGAGI. This CDR3 reads CASSYSGGATEAFF. CDR3 DNA sequence: TGTGCCAGCAGTTACTCGGGGGGGGCTACTGAAGCTTTCTTT.

Points on this clone: Mismatch with germline at one junction end may stem from a read error. The gene calls are TRBV7-2 and TRBJ2-3; 7 bases are shared with TRBD1. CDR3 length equals 13 residues. Germline V CDR1 and CDR2: SGHTA, FQGNSA. CDR3 sequence: CASTLGGADTQYF. Written as DNA, the CDR3 is TGTGCCAGCACCTTAGGGGGCGCAGATACGCAGTATTTT.

This chain connects TRBV6-2 or TRBV6-3 to TRBJ2-7, with D possibly being TRBD1 (6 bases). This CDR3 has 15 residues. Germline lookup yields CDR1 MNHEY and CDR2 SVGEGT. The V end lost 4 bases, the J end lost 6 bases, and 19 bases lay between the germline ends. CDR3 sequence (DNA): TGTGCCAGCAGTTTGACCGGGACAAACTCCCGCGAGCAGTACTTC. The encoded protein is CASSLTGTNSREQYF.

The CDR3 DNA is TGTGCCAGCATCAAAAGACAGGCCCGAGAGACCCAGTACTTC. As protein: CASIKRQARETQYF. The genes are TRBV5-8 and TRBJ2-5; D might be TRBD1 (6 bases). Trimming removed 6 bases at V and 4 bases at J, with 16 bases between. The CDR3 runs to 14 residues. Per the germline V gene, CDR1 is SGHTS and CDR2 is YDEGEE.